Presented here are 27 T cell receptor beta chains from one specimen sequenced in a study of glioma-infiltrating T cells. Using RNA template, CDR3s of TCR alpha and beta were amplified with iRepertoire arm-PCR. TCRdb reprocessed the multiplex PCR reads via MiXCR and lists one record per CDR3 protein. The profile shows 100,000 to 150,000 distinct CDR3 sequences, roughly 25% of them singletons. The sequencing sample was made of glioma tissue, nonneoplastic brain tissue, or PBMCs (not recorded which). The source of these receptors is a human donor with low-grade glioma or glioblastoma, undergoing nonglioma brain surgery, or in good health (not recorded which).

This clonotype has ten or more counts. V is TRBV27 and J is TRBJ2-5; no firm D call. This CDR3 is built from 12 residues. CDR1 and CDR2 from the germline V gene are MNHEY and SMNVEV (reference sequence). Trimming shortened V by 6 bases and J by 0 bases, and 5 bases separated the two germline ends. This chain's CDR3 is CASRGYQETQYF. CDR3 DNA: TGTGCCAGCAGGGGTTACCAAGAGACCCAGTACTTC.

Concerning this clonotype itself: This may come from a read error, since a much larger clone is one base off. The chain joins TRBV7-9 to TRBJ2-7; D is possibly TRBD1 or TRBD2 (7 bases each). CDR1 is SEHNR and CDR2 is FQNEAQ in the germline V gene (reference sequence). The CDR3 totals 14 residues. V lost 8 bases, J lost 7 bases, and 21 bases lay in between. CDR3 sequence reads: CASRTPGTAGEQYF. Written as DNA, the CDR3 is TGTGCCAGCCGCACACCCGGGACAGCGGGGGAGCAGTACTTC.

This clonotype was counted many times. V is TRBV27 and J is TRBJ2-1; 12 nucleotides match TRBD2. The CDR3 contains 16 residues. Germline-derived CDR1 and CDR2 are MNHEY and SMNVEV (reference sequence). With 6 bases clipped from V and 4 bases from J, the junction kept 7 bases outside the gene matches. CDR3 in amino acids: CASSPSTSGRYNEQFF. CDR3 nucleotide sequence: TGTGCCAGCAGCCCTTCGACTAGCGGGAGATACAATGAGCAGTTCTTC.

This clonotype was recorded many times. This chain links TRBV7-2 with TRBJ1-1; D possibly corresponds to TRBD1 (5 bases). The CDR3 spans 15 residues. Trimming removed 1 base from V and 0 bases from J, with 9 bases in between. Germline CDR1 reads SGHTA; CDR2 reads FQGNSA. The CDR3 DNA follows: TGTGCCAGCAGCTTAGACGCGGGGGTGAACACTGAAGCTTTCTTT. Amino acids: CASSLDAGVNTEAFF.

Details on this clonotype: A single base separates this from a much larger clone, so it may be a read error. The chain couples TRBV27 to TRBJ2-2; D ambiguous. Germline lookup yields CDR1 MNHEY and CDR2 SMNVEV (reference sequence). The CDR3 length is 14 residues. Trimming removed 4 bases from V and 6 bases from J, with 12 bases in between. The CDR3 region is CASSWTPTPGELFF. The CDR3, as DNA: TGTGCCAGCAGTTGGACGCCCACCCCCGGGGAGCTGTTTTTT.

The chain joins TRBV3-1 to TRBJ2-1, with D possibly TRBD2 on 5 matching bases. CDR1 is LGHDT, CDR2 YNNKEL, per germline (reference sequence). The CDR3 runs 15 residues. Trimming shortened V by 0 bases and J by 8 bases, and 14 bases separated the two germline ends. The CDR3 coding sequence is TGTGCCAGCAGCCAAGATAGGGCTAGCAGCCATGAGCAGTTCTTC. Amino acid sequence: CASSQDRASSHEQFF.

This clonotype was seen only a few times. The CDR3 bases are TGCGCCAGCAGCCAAGATGGTCGACGGGGTGCCACTGAAGCTTTCTTT. Its protein product is CASSQDGRRGATEAFF. The chain combines TRBV4-1 with TRBJ1-1; D ambiguous. The ends were cut back, 0 bases at V and 4 bases at J, with 15 bases in the middle. Germline CDR1 is MGHRA and CDR2 is YSYEKL. The CDR3 runs 16 residues.

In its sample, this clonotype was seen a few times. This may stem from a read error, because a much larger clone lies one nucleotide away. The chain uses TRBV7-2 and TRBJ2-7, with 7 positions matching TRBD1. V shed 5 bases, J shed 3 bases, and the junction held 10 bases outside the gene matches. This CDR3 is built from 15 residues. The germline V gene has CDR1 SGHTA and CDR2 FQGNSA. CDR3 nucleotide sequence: TGTGCCAGCAGCACGGACAGGACGGGGCACTACGAGCAGTACTTC. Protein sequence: CASSTDRTGHYEQYF.

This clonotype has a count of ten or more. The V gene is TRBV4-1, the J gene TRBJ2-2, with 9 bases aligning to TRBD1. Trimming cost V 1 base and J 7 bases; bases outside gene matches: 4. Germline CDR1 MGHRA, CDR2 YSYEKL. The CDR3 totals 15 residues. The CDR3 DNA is TGCGCCAGCAGCCAAGTACAGGGGGCGAGCGGGGAGCTGTTTTTT. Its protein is CASSQVQGASGELFF.

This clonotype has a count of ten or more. The CDR3 DNA is TGTGCCAGCAGCTTAGTTCCTGGGTTTAGTGACGAGCAGTACTTC. Translation: CASSLVPGFSDEQYF. This chain connects TRBV7-2 to TRBJ2-7; D gene unclear. The CDR3 sequence is 15 residues long. Between the trimmed V and J ends, which lost 1 base and 5 bases, there was a span of 15 bases. Germline CDR1 is SGHTA and CDR2 is FQGNSA.

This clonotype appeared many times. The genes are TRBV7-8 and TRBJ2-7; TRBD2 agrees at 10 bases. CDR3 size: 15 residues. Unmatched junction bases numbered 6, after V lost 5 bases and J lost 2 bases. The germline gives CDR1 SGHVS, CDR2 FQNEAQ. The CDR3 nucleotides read TGTGCCAGCAGCATCGGACTAGCGGCTACCTACGAGCAGTACTTC. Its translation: CASSIGLAATYEQYF.

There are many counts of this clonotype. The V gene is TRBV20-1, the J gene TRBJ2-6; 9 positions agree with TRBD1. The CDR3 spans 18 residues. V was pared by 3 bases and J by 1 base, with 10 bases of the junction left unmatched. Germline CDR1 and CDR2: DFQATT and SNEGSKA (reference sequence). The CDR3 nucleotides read TGCAGTGCTAGGCCCCCCGGGACAGGGTCTTCTGGGGCCAACGTCCTGACTTTC. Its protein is CSARPPGTGSSGANVLTF.

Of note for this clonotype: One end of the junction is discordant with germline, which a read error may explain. The chain's CDR3 is CASSQQQGTNEKLFF. The CDR3 coding sequence is TGCGCCAGCAGCCAACAACAGGGGACTAATGAAAAACTGTTTTTT. The rearrangement joins TRBV7-2 to TRBJ1-4; 7 bases fit TRBD1. CDR3 length: 15 amino acids. The germline CDR1 and CDR2 sequences are SGHTA and FQGNSA.

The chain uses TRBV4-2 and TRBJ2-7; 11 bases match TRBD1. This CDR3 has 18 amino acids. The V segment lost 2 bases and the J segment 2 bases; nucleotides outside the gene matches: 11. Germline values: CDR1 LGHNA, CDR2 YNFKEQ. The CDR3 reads CASSQRAPGTGGPYEQYF. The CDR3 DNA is TGTGCCAGCAGCCAAAGGGCGCCCGGGACAGGGGGGCCCTACGAGCAGTACTTC.

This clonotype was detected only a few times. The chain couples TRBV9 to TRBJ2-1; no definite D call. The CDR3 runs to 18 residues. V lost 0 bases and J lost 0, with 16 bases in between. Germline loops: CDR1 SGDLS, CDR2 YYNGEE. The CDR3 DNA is TGTGCCAGCAGCGTAGCTATAGGAGATTTAAACTCCTACAATGAGCAGTTCTTC. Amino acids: CASSVAIGDLNSYNEQFF.

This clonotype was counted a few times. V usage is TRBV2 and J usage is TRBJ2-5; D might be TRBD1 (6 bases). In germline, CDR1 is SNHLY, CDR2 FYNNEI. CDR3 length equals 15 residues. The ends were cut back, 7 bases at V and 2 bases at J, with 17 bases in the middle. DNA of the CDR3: TGTGCCAGCACCTGGACAGCAAGAGCTCAAGAGACCCAGTACTTC. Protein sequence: CASTWTARAQETQYF.

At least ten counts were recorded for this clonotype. CDR3 in amino acids: CASSQGGFQETQYF. CDR3 bases: TGCGCCAGCAGCCAAGGGGGTTTTCAAGAGACCCAGTACTTC. This chain uses TRBV4-1 with TRBJ2-5; D is uncertain. V lost 1 base to trimming and J lost 2 bases, with 8 bases between them. In germline, CDR1 is MGHRA, CDR2 YSYEKL. This CDR3 has 14 amino acids.

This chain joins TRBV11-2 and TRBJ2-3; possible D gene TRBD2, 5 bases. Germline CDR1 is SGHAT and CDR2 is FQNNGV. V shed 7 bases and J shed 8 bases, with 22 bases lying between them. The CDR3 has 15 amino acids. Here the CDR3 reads CASKAPPGFESTQYF. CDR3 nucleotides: TGTGCCAGCAAAGCCCCCCCGGGGTTTGAGAGTACGCAGTATTTT.

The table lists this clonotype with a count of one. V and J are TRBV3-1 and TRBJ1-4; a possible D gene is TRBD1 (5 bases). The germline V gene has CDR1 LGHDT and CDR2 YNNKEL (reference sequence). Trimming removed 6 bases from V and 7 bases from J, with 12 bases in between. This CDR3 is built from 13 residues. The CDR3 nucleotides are TGTGCCAGCAGAGGTACAGGTAGTGAAAAACTGTTTTTT. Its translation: CASRGTGSEKLFF.

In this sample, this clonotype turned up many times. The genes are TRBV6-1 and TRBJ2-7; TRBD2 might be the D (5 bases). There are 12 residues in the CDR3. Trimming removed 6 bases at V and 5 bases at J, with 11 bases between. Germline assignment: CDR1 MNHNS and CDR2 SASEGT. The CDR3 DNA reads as TGTGCCAGCAGCCTTAGCGCTCACGAGCAGTACTTC. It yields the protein CASSLSAHEQYF.

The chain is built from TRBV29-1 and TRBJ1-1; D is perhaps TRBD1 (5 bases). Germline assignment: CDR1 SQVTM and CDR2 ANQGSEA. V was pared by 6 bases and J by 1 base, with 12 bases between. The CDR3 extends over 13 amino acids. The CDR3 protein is CSVQDMSNTEAFF. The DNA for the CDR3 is TGCAGCGTCCAGGACATGTCGAACACTGAAGCTTTCTTT.

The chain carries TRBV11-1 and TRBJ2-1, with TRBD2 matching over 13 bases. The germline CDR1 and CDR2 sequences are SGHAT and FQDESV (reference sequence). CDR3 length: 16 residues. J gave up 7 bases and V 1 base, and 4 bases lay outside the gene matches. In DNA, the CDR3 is TGTGCCAGCAGCTTAGGACTAGCGGGAGGAATAAATGAGCAGTTCTTC. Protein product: CASSLGLAGGINEQFF.

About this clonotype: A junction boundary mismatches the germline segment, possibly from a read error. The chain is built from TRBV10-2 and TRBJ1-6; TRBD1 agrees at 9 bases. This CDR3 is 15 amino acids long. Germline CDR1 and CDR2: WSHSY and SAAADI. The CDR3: CASSESTGGTSPPHF. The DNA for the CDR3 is TGCGCCAGCAGTGAGTCGACAGGGGGTACTTCACCCCCCCACTTT.

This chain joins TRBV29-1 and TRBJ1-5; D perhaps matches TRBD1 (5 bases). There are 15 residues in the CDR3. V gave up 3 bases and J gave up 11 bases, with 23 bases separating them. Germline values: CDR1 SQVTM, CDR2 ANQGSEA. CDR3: CSVELGTDGDEAQHF. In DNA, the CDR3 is TGCAGCGTTGAGCTGGGGACGGACGGCGACGAGGCCCAGCATTTT. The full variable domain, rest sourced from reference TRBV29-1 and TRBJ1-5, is SAVISQKPSRDICQRGTSLTIQCQVDSQVTMMFWYRQQPGQSLTLIATANQGSEATYESGFVIDKFPISRPNLTFSTLTVSNMSPEDSSIYLCSVELGTDGDEAQHFGDGTRLSIL.

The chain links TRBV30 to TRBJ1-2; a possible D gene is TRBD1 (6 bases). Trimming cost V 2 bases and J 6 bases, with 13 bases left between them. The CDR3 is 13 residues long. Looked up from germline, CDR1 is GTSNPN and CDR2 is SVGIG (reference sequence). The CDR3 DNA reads TGTGCCTGGAGTCGTAACGGGGGCGATGGCTACACCTTC. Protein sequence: CAWSRNGGDGYTF.

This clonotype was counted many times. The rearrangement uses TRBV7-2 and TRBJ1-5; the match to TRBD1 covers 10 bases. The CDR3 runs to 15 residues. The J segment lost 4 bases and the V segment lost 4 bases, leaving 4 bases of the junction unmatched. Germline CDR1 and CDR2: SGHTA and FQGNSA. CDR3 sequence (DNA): TGTGCCAGCAGCTCCGGGACAGGGGTGAATCAGCCCCAGCATTTT. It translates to CASSSGTGVNQPQHF.

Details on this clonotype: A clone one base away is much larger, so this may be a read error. The CDR3 here is CAGSYSRDIIDSNQPQHF. DNA for the CDR3: TGTGCCGGCAGTTACTCGAGAGACATAATAGATAGCAATCAGCCCCAGCATTTT. The rearrangement joins TRBV6-5 to TRBJ1-5; no reliable D call. Per germline, CDR1 MNHEY and CDR2 SVGAGI. CDR3 length: 18 residues.